The clone carrying this T cell receptor beta chain is a singleton in its sample. What it binds is not known. Clones were sequenced by immunoSEQ multiplex PCR, and TCRdb holds only the in-frame ones, with some missing. This table holds fewer than 40,000 clones, 80% to 95% found once. CDR3 length: 12 residues. Trimming at V came to 6 bases and at J to 11 bases, leaving 7 bases not matched to a gene. In germline, CDR1 is LNHDA, CDR2 SQIVND (reference sequence). This specimen belongs to a study of multiple sclerosis patients with progressive multifocal leukoencephalopathy. In the study overall: The control group, sampled over time, had multiple sclerosis, received natalizumab and did not develop PML. General observations from the study: Lower normalized Shannon entropy suggested reduced TRB diversity in most PML patients.

Time point here: before natalizumab initiation. Every listed patient previously received interferon beta; all PML patients were women. T0 refers to blood drawn before natalizumab was first infused. V gene TRBV19 combines with J gene TRBJ1-1; the match to TRBD1 covers 9 bases. The receptor was derived from a man aged 30-40 years with multiple sclerosis. Material for sequencing was PBMCs. The CDR3 loop is CASSIQGAQAFF. DNA of the CDR3: TGTGCCAGTAGCATACAGGGGGCGCAGGCTTTCTTT.